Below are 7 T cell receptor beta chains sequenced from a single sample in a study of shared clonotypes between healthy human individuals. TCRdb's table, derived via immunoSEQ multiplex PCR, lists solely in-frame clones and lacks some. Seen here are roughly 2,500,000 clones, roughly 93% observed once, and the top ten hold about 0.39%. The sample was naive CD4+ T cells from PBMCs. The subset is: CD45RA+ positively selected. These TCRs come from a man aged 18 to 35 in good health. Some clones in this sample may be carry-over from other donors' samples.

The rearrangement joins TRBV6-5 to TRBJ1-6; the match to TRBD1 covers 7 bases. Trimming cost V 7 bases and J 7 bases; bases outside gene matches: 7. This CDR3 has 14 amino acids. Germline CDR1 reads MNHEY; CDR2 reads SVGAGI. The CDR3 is CASKRQGLNSPLHF. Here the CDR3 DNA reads TGTGCCAGCAAGAGACAGGGTTTAAATTCACCCCTCCACTTT.

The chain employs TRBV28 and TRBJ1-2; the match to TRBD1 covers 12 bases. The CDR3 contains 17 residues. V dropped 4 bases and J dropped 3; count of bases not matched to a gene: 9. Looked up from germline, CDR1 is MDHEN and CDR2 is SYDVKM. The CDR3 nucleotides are TGTGCCAGCAGTTCGGGACAGGGGGCGCAGGTATACTATGGCTACACCTTC. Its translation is CASSSGQGAQVYYGYTF.

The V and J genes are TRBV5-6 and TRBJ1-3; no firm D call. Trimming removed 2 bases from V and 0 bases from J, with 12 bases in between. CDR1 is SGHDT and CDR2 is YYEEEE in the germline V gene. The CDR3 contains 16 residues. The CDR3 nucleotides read TGTGCCAGCAGCTTTGTCCTAACTCGCTCTGGAAACACCATATATTTT. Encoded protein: CASSFVLTRSGNTIYF. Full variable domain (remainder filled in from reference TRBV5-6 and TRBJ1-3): DAGVTQSPTHLIKTRGQQVTLRCSPKSGHDTVSWYQQALGQGPQFIFQYYEEEERQRGNFPDRFSGHQFPNYSSELNVNALLLGDSALYLCASSFVLTRSGNTIYFGEGSWLTVV.

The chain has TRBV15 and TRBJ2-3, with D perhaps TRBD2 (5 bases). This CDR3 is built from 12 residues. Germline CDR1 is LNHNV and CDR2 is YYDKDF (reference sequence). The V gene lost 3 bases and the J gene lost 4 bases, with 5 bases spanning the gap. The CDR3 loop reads CATSRRADTQYF. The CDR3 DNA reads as TGTGCCACCAGCAGGAGGGCAGATACGCAGTATTTT.

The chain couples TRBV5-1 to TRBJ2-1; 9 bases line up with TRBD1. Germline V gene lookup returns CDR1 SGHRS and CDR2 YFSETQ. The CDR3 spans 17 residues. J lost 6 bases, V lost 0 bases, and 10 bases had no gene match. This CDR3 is CASSLAVGTGQGNEQFF. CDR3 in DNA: TGCGCCAGCAGCTTGGCAGTTGGGACAGGGCAGGGCAATGAGCAGTTCTTC.

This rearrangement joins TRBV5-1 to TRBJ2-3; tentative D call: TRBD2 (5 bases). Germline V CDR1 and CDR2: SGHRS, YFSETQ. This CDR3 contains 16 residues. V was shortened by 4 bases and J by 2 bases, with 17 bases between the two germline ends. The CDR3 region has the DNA TGCGCCAGCAGCCTGGGCGCTAGCCGTTACACAGATACGCAGTATTTT. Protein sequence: CASSLGASRYTDTQYF.

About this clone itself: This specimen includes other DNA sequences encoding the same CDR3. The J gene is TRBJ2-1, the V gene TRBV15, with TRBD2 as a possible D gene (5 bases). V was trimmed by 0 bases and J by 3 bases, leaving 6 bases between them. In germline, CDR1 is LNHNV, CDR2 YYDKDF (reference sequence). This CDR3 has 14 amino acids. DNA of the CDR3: TGTGCCACCAGCAGAGATCGGGACTACAATGAGCAGTTCTTC. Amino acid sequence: CATSRDRDYNEQFF.